This T cell receptor (beta chain) was captured in a study of blood T cells in healthy people across ages. Study-wide background: Researchers report that template switching captured about one barcoded beta molecule per two T cells.

The CDR3 has 15 amino acids. The V segment lost 2 bases and the J segment 8 bases; nucleotides outside the gene matches: 8. The germline CDR1 and CDR2 sequences are MDHEN and SYDVKM. This clonotype was seen ten or more times. Antigen specificity is unknown. A second PCR of 7 to 11 cycles used a sample-barcoded 5' primer and a J-beta primer mix. One entry per CDR3 protein results from TCRdb running MiXCR on the 5' RACE reads. This table holds almost 550,000 distinct CDR3 sequences, around 24% found once. Study observations and caveats: TCR beta diversity tracked closely with naive T cell percentage. There was no known CMV status for donors, so expanded clonotype changes were possibly confounded.

Separately, the same data were catalogued under a study of T cells of mothers and their children. That report notes: A slight, non-significant increase in overlap was found for related mother-child pairs relative to unrelated pairs.

Material: blood. V is TRBV28 and J is TRBJ2-1, with 8 nucleotides matching TRBD2. The TCR sequence derives from a boy aged 10-17 years in good health. The CDR3 DNA is TGTGCCAGCAGTTTAGGAGCGGGAGATGTACATGAGCAGTTCTTC. Translated: CASSLGAGDVHEQFF.